The 13 T cell receptor beta chains reported below all come from one sample, sequenced in a study of vaccination effects on CD4 cells after COVID-19. Clones were sequenced by immunoSEQ multiplex PCR, and TCRdb holds only the in-frame ones, with some missing. The sample contains about 24,000 clones, 74% of which appear only once. Their antigens are not known. The ViraFEST assay expanded antigen-specific CD4+ T cells with viral peptide pools before sequencing. The culture ran for around nine days before CD4+ T cells were isolated. Absence of prior SARS-CoV-2 infection characterized the vaccine recipients, who showed negative nucleocapsid antibodies. Here the sequenced sample was CD4+ T cells from PBMCs cultured with SARS-CoV-2 spike peptides, taken before COVID-19 vaccination. The source is a human donor who received a COVID-19 vaccine.

This clone is labeled medium-sized. Here the CDR3 DNA reads TGTGCCAGCAGCTTAGAGCGAAGCAATCAGCCCCAGCATTTT. Its protein product is CASSLERSNQPQHF. The chain is built from TRBV7-9 and TRBJ1-5; D is undetermined. V lost 1 base and J 1 base, leaving 5 bases between the germline ends. Per germline, CDR1 SEHNR and CDR2 FQNEAQ (reference sequence). This CDR3 is 14 amino acids long.

The chain links TRBV5-1 to TRBJ1-1, with TRBD1 matching 8 bases. V lost 7 bases to trimming and J lost 4 bases; unmatched junction nucleotides: 15. The CDR3 contains 16 residues. Germline assignment: CDR1 SGHRS and CDR2 YFSETQ. The chain's CDR3 is CASVGGETGAITEAFF. The CDR3 DNA follows: TGCGCCAGCGTTGGGGGAGAGACAGGGGCCATCACTGAAGCTTTCTTT.

The chain recombines TRBV2 with TRBJ1-1, with D perhaps matching TRBD1 (6 bases). Trimming left V 5 bases short and J 1 base short, with 11 bases between. The germline CDR1 and CDR2 sequences are SNHLY and FYNNEI. This CDR3 has 14 amino acids. As DNA, the CDR3 is TGTGCCAGCAGTCCACAGGGCCCGAACACTGAAGCTTTCTTT. Encoded protein: CASSPQGPNTEAFF.

The CDR3 DNA is TGTGCCAGCAGTACAGGGGGGGTCGGTGGCTACACCTTC. Encoded protein: CASSTGGVGGYTF. This chain connects TRBV2 to TRBJ1-2; 8 bases are shared with TRBD1. The CDR3 consists of 13 residues. CDR1 and CDR2 (germline): SNHLY, FYNNEI. V lost 5 bases, J lost 7 bases, and 6 bases stayed unmatched.

The genes are TRBV30 and TRBJ1-2; no clear D. Looked up from germline, CDR1 is GTSNPN and CDR2 is SVGIG (reference sequence). Trimming cost V 1 base and J 3 bases, with 9 bases left between them. The CDR3 is made up of 13 amino acids. DNA of the CDR3: TGTGCCTGGAGTGAAGGGATCCACTATGGCTACACCTTC. Its protein product is CAWSEGIHYGYTF. Complete variable domain (other parts from reference TRBV30 and TRBJ1-2): SQTIHQWPATLVQPVGSPLSLECTVEGTSNPNLYWYRQAAGRGLQLLFYSVGIGQISSEVPQNLSASRPQDRQFILSSKKLLLSDSGFYLCAWSEGIHYGYTFGSGTRLTVV.

The chain joins TRBV10-2 to TRBJ2-7; TRBD2 agrees at 8 bases. V lost 6 bases, J lost 1 base, and 11 bases stayed unmatched. CDR1 and CDR2 (germline): WSHSY, SAAADI. The CDR3 extends over 16 amino acids. The CDR3 DNA follows: TGCGCCAGCAGGTCGGGGGGGGGCGGGAGGTCCTACGAGCAGTACTTC. Amino acids: CASRSGGGGRSYEQYF.

This clone was seen a few times. This chain joins TRBV18 and TRBJ1-1; D is unresolved. The germline V and J ends were trimmed by 1 base and 6 bases, with 9 bases remaining between them. In germline, CDR1 is KGHSH, CDR2 LQKENI. This CDR3 region has 13 residues. The CDR3 nucleotides are TGTGCCAGCTCACCACAGGAGGAGGCTGAAGCTTTCTTT. This gives the protein CASSPQEEAEAFF. Variable domain in full (rest from reference TRBV18 and TRBJ1-1): NAGVMQNPRHLVRRRGQEARLRCSPMKGHSHVYWYRQLPEEGLKFMVYLQKENIIDESGMPKERFSAEFPKEGPSILRIQQVVRGDSAAYFCASSPQEEAEAFFGQGTRLTVV.

The rearrangement joins TRBV6-5 to TRBJ2-7; 8 bases are shared with TRBD1. Germline lookup yields CDR1 MNHEY and CDR2 SVGAGI. The ends lost 7 bases at V and 9 bases at J; junction bases unmatched: 14. The CDR3 extends over 14 amino acids. The CDR3 sequence: CASTPTGHRGTQYF. The CDR3 region has the DNA TGTGCCAGCACCCCTACGGGGCACAGGGGGACGCAGTACTTC.

This clone is labeled as medium-sized (0.01 to 0.1%). This chain joins TRBV11-2 and TRBJ1-3; TRBD1 matches 7 bases. Germline V gene sequence: CDR1 SGHAT, CDR2 FQNNGV. The CDR3 is 16 residues long. Unmatched junction bases numbered 11, after V lost 5 bases and J lost 4 bases. CDR3 in amino acids: CASSGGQVLHGNTIYF. The CDR3 nucleotides are TGTGCCAGCAGCGGAGGACAGGTGTTACACGGAAACACCATATATTTT.

V is TRBV25-1 and J is TRBJ2-1; 10 bases match TRBD2. CDR3 length: 16 residues. With 6 bases clipped from V and 5 bases from J, the junction kept 10 bases outside the gene matches. From germline, CDR1 is MGHDK and CDR2 SYGVNS. Written as DNA, the CDR3 is TGTGCCAGCAGCCCAAGGCTAGCGGGAGCGGACAATGAGCAGTTCTTC. Translation: CASSPRLAGADNEQFF.

This chain links TRBV3-1 (or the pseudogene TRBV3-2) with TRBJ2-7; D gene unclear. The CDR3 runs to 11 residues. Germline lookup yields CDR1 LGHDT and CDR2 YNNKEL (reference sequence). The ends were cut back, 1 base at V and 8 bases at J, with 6 bases in the middle. The CDR3 loop reads CASSQGIQQYF. Written as DNA, the CDR3 is TGTGCCAGCAGCCAAGGGATTCAGCAGTACTTC.

This clone was observed a few times. This chain links TRBV5-1 with TRBJ1-6, with a tentative D call TRBD1 (6 bases). Germline V gene data show CDR1 as SGHRS and CDR2 as YFSETQ. The CDR3 consists of 17 residues. Trimming cost V 0 bases and J 7 bases, with 17 bases left between them. The chain's CDR3 is CASSLEPHRVDNSPLHF. DNA for the CDR3: TGCGCCAGCAGCTTGGAGCCTCACAGGGTAGACAATTCACCCCTCCACTTT.

The chain uses TRBV6-4 and TRBJ2-4, with TRBD2 identical over 14 bases. The CDR3 has 18 residues. Trimming removed 3 bases from V and 1 base from J; junction bases left unmatched: 5. CDR1 is MRHNA, CDR2 SNTAGT, per germline. This chain's CDR3 is CASSDWTSGRRAKNIQYF. CDR3 coding DNA: TGTGCCAGCAGTGATTGGACTAGCGGGAGGCGGGCCAAAAACATTCAGTACTTC.